The text below deals with one TCR beta chain. What it binds is not known. Amplification used 60 Vbeta primers and 13 Jbeta primers. The protocol was immunoSEQ multiplex PCR, while the TCRdb copy is restricted to in-frame clones and leaves out a portion. This sample has some 98,000 clones; approximately 72% occur once, and the top ten carry 9.5% to 12%. At collection, donors were nominally healthy, but unrecorded immune exposures were probable. These data belong to a study of cytomegalovirus exposure and HLA in healthy donors. CDR1 and CDR2 (germline): MNHNY, SVGAGI (reference sequence). The V end lost 1 base, the J end lost 0 bases, and 7 bases lay between the germline ends. This CDR3 is built from 16 residues. General study findings and limits: The classifier reportedly diagnosed cytomegalovirus status with high specificity and sensitivity. The authors later linked a missense DCLRE1C variant to TCR beta V- and J-gene trimming.

Material for sequencing was PBMCs. This TCR was sampled from a man younger than 30 in good health and CMV-seropositive. V is TRBV6-6 and J is TRBJ1-6; D remains unclear. CDR3 in DNA: TGTGCCAGCAGTTACTATACGAGCTCCTATAATTCACCCCTCCACTTT. It codes for CASSYYTSSYNSPLHF.